This T cell receptor (beta chain) is drawn from a study of identifying expanded T cells in peripheral blood. TCRdb's copy holds only in-frame clones and misses some; the assay was immunoSEQ multiplex PCR. The sample consists of about 130,000 clones, 75% to 90% of them appearing once. CDR1 is KGHSH and CDR2 is LQKENI in the germline V gene. J was trimmed by 4 bases and V by 2 bases; bases with no gene match: 4. This CDR3 contains 14 residues. The rearrangement links TRBV18 to TRBJ2-5; 7 nucleotides line up with TRBD1. Source material: blood. The TCR comes from a person aged 18-70 years in good health. The CDR3 protein is CASSPRQGVETQYF. The CDR3 DNA reads TGTGCCAGCTCACCAAGACAGGGAGTAGAGACCCAGTACTTC.